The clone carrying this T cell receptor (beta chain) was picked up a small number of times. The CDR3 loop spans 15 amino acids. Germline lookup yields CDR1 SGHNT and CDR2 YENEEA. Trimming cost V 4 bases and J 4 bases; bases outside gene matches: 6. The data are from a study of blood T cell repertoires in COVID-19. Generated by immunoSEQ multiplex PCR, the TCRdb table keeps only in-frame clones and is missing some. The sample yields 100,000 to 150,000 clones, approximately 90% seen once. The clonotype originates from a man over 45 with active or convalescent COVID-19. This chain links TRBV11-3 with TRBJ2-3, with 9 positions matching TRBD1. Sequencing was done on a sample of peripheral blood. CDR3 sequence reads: CASSSRTGDPDTQYF. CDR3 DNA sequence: TGTGCCAGCAGCTCTAGGACAGGGGACCCAGATACGCAGTATTTT.